A selection of T cell receptor beta chains follows, all from one sample in a study of cytomegalovirus exposure and HLA in healthy donors. Some clones are missing from TCRdb's copy, which holds only in-frame ones; the method was immunoSEQ multiplex PCR. The sample lists some 350,000 clones, around 87% occurring once. The sample was PBMCs. These receptors all stem from a woman under 40 in good health and CMV-seropositive. Each CDR3 is given with its conserved first and last residue. D genes are given only for firm matches. Expanded clones get a size class; other rows say once, few or many, or leave the size out.

clone size	V gene	D gene	J gene	CDR3 protein	CDR3 DNA
.	TRBV29-1	.	TRBJ2-7	CSVGLGEQYF	TGCAGCGTTGGACTTGGGGAGCAGTACTTC
.	TRBV4-1	TRBD1	TRBJ2-7	CASSQDEGARYYEQYF	TGCGCCAGCAGCCAAGATGAGGGGGCGCGGTACTACGAGCAGTACTTC
.	TRBV7-6	TRBD2	TRBJ2-2	CASSSSGGAWTGELFF	TGTGCCAGCAGTTCCAGCGGGGGGGCCTGGACCGGGGAGCTGTTTTTT
.	TRBV19	TRBD1	TRBJ1-5	CASLWTGGSNQPQHF	TGTGCCAGTCTCTGGACAGGGGGGAGCAATCAGCCCCAGCATTTT
.	TRBV13	.	TRBJ2-7	CASRQTESSYEQYF	TGTGCCAGCCGGCAGACTGAGAGCTCCTACGAGCAGTACTTC
.	TRBV6-1	.	TRBJ1-1	CASRRGTEAFF	TGTGCCAGTCGTCGTGGCACTGAAGCTTTCTTT
once	TRBV30	TRBD1	TRBJ1-1	CAWSPPDRVKTEAFF	TGTGCCTGGAGTCCCCCGGACAGGGTAAAGACTGAAGCTTTCTTT
.	TRBV27	TRBD1	TRBJ1-5	CASSAQGAGPNQPQHF	TGTGCCAGCAGTGCCCAGGGGGCCGGGCCCAATCAGCCCCAGCATTTT
.	TRBV27	TRBD1	TRBJ2-5	CASSLSGQGETQYF	TGTGCCAGCAGTTTATCGGGACAGGGAGAGACCCAGTACTTC
.	TRBV27	.	TRBJ1-5	CASSLGGLLGNQPQHF	TGTGCCAGCAGTTTGGGGGGCCTCTTGGGCAATCAGCCCCAGCATTTT
.	TRBV5-4	.	TRBJ2-7	CASSHTEGYEQYF	TGTGCCAGCAGCCATACAGAGGGCTACGAGCAGTACTTC
.	TRBV12-5	.	TRBJ2-1	CASGLERVNEQFF	TGTGCTAGTGGTTTGGAACGGGTGAATGAGCAGTTCTTC
.	TRBV5-6	.	TRBJ2-7	CASSLGRRYEQYF	TGTGCCAGCAGCTTGGGGAGGCGGTACGAGCAGTACTTC
.	TRBV7-9	TRBD2	TRBJ2-1	CASSLTSGPSYNEQFF	TGTGCCAGCAGTCTCACTAGCGGGCCTTCCTACAATGAGCAGTTCTTC
.	TRBV27	.	TRBJ2-2	CASGRQSNTGELFF	TGTGCCAGCGGAAGACAGTCGAACACCGGGGAGCTGTTTTTT
.	TRBV6-5	TRBD1	TRBJ1-2	CASSSITGVTNYGYTF	TGTGCCAGCAGTTCAATAACAGGGGTCACTAACTATGGCTACACCTTC
.	TRBV5-4	.	TRBJ1-2	CASSLEGAQRNYGYTF	TGTGCCAGCAGCTTGGAAGGAGCCCAAAGAAACTATGGCTACACCTTC
.	TRBV27	.	TRBJ2-1	CASSLSWVSNEQFF	TGTGCCAGCAGTTTAAGTTGGGTAAGCAATGAGCAGTTCTTC
.	TRBV5-4	TRBD2	TRBJ2-5	CASSNVAGEETQYF	TGTGCCAGCAGCAACGTAGCGGGGGAGGAGACCCAGTACTTC
.	TRBV13	.	TRBJ2-1	CASSLRLGPQNEQFF	TGTGCCAGCAGCTTAAGGTTGGGGCCACAAAATGAGCAGTTCTTC
.	TRBV11-3	.	TRBJ2-2	CASSFISPGAGTGELFF	TGTGCCAGCAGCTTCATATCTCCGGGGGCGGGCACCGGGGAGCTGTTTTTT
.	TRBV27	.	TRBJ2-3	CASTLMSGRTDTQYF	TGTGCCAGCACCCTGATGAGCGGGCGCACAGATACGCAGTATTTT
once	TRBV5-4	TRBD1	TRBJ1-1	CASSIGTGDTEAFF	TGTGCCAGCAGCATCGGGACAGGGGACACTGAAGCTTTCTTT
.	TRBV5-1	TRBD1	TRBJ1-2	CASSLAGGADGYTF	TGCGCCAGCAGCTTGGCAGGGGGCGCGGATGGCTACACCTTC
.	TRBV7-2	.	TRBJ1-2	CASSGSGYTF	TGTGCCAGCAGCGGGTCGGGCTACACCTTC
.	TRBV21-1	.	TRBJ1-6	CASSKSTADNSPLHF	TGTGCCAGCAGCAAAAGTACTGCGGATAATTCACCCCTCCACTTT
.	TRBV7-8	.	TRBJ1-1	CASSARRRMNTEAFF	TGTGCCAGCAGCGCGAGACGCAGAATGAACACTGAAGCTTTCTTT
.	TRBV7-3	TRBD2	TRBJ2-7	CASSPTPPGLAGGKGHEQYF	TGTGCCAGCAGCCCCACGCCCCCGGGACTAGCGGGAGGGAAGGGCCACGAGCAGTACTTC
.	TRBV6-5	.	TRBJ1-1	CASSYQSGGTEAFF	TGTGCCAGCAGTTACCAGAGCGGTGGAACTGAAGCTTTCTTT
.	TRBV4-2	TRBD1	TRBJ2-7	CASSQEPHPTGASSYEQYF	TGTGCCAGCAGCCAAGAGCCCCACCCCACAGGGGCGAGCTCCTACGAGCAGTACTTC
.	TRBV2	.	TRBJ1-4	CASSEGVGQEKLFF	TGTGCCAGCAGTGAGGGAGTAGGTCAGGAAAAACTGTTTTTT
once	TRBV14	TRBD2	TRBJ2-7	CASSQARGVSSGRAVYEQYF	TGTGCCAGCAGCCAAGCTAGGGGGGTCTCTAGCGGGAGAGCCGTCTACGAGCAGTACTTC
.	TRBV28	.	TRBJ1-2	CASSSGTLYGYTF	TGTGCCAGCAGTTCGGGGACGTTATATGGCTACACCTTC
.	TRBV18	.	TRBJ2-5	CASSPPSGKETQYF	TGTGCCAGCTCACCACCATCGGGGAAAGAGACCCAGTACTTC
.	TRBV25-1	.	TRBJ2-5	CASSEFKGWGETQYF	TGTGCCAGCAGTGAATTCAAGGGATGGGGGGAGACCCAGTACTTC
.	TRBV11-1	TRBD1	TRBJ2-7	CASSGQGGYYEQYF	TGTGCCAGCAGCGGACAGGGGGGTTACTACGAGCAGTACTTC
.	TRBV28	.	TRBJ1-2	CASSLAADYGYTF	TGTGCCAGCAGTTTAGCGGCCGACTATGGCTACACCTTC
.	TRBV5-6	.	TRBJ2-5	CASSLYGFMRETQYF	TGTGCCAGCAGCTTATATGGTTTTATGCGCGAGACCCAGTACTTC
.	TRBV14	.	TRBJ2-5	CASSQVDQETQYF	TGTGCCAGCAGCCAAGTCGACCAAGAGACCCAGTACTTC
.	TRBV4-2	.	TRBJ2-1	CASSQTTVINEQFF	TGTGCCAGCAGCCAAACGACAGTAATCAATGAGCAGTTCTTC
.	TRBV5-4	.	TRBJ1-1	CASRYLNTEAFF	TGTGCCAGCAGGTACCTGAACACTGAAGCTTTCTTT
.	TRBV28	TRBD2	TRBJ2-7	CASSGLAGYYEQYF	TGTGCCAGCTCAGGACTAGCCGGTTACTACGAGCAGTACTTC
.	TRBV5-1	.	TRBJ2-1	CASSLEGRSYNEQFF	TGCGCCAGCAGCTTGGAAGGTAGATCCTACAATGAGCAGTTCTTC
.	TRBV6-5	.	TRBJ2-7	CASSLGQAIHEQYF	TGTGCCAGCAGTCTGGGACAAGCTATCCACGAGCAGTACTTC
.	TRBV7-3	TRBD1	TRBJ1-1	CASRVGTENTEAFF	TGTGCCAGCAGAGTCGGGACAGAGAACACTGAAGCTTTCTTT
.	TRBV15	.	TRBJ2-6	CATSRAPRVAGANVLTF	TGTGCCACCAGCAGAGCGCCAAGGGTGGCCGGGGCCAACGTCCTGACTTTC
.	TRBV25-1	TRBD1	TRBJ2-7	CASSEGGTGGSYEQYF	TGTGCCAGCAGTGAAGGCGGGACAGGGGGGTCCTACGAGCAGTACTTC
.	TRBV18	TRBD1	TRBJ2-3	CASSSGQGSTDTQYF	TGTGCCAGCTCATCCGGACAGGGTAGCACAGATACGCAGTATTTT
.	TRBV5-6	TRBD2	TRBJ2-5	CASSTTSGGMETQYF	TGTGCCAGCAGCACGACTAGCGGGGGTATGGAGACCCAGTACTTC
.	TRBV30	.	TRBJ2-5	CAWTESGSGTQYF	TGTGCCTGGACGGAGAGCGGGTCGGGGACCCAGTACTTC
once	TRBV27	.	TRBJ2-7	CASSRPGLSYEQYF	TGTGCCAGCAGCCGACCGGGACTTTCCTACGAGCAGTACTTC
once	TRBV30	.	TRBJ1-6	CAWSVRVSSYNSPLHF	TGTGCCTGGAGTGTACGTGTGAGCTCCTATAATTCACCCCTCCACTTT
.	TRBV18	.	TRBJ2-5	CASSPSTSETQYF	TGTGCCAGCTCACCATCTACTTCCGAGACCCAGTACTTC
.	TRBV4-3	TRBD1	TRBJ1-1	CASSRRQGVVTEAFF	TGCGCCAGCAGCAGACGACAGGGGGTCGTCACTGAAGCTTTCTTT
.	TRBV2	.	TRBJ2-5	CASSNIKDGGVETQYF	TGTGCCAGCAGTAACATTAAGGACGGCGGGGTGGAGACCCAGTACTTC